The 24 T cell receptor beta chains below come from one sample, sequenced in a study of spatial heterogeneity in lung cancer. Time point meaning: blood at routine non-recurrence follow-up after resection. Via MiXCR, TCRdb re-called the 5' RACE reads, giving one row per CDR3 protein. The sample has about 2,500 distinct CDR3 sequences, roughly 29% seen once; the top ten hold approximately 26%. The material was PBMCs, obtained at follow-up. The receptors originated from a male donor with early-stage non-small cell lung cancer.

Note on this clonotype: Because the library targeted alpha chains, this beta chain is an off-target read whose size means little. This chain uses TRBV7-2 with TRBJ2-1, with D unresolved. The CDR3 has 15 residues. Between the trimmed V and J ends, which lost 1 base and 0 bases, there was a span of 7 bases. Germline lookup yields CDR1 SGHTA and CDR2 FQGNSA. The CDR3 sequence is CASSLGVSSYNEQFF. CDR3 DNA: TGTGCCAGCAGCTTAGGGGTAAGCTCCTACAATGAGCAGTTCTTC. Filled out from reference TRBV7-2 and TRBJ2-1, the complete variable domain reads GAGVSQSPSNKVTEKGKDVELRCDPISGHTALYWYRQSLGQGLEFLIYFQGNSAPDKSGLPSDRFSAERTGGSVSTLTIQRTQQEDSAVYLCASSLGVSSYNEQFFGPGTRLTVL.

The table lists this clonotype with a few counts. The size of this beta chain means little, since it is a stray read in a library made for alpha chains. The chain links TRBV20-1 to TRBJ2-3, with no clear D. The CDR3 length is 11 residues. The V and J ends lost 3 bases and 4 bases respectively, with 5 bases between them. Germline loops: CDR1 DFQATT, CDR2 SNEGSKA (reference sequence). In DNA form, the CDR3 reads TGCAGTGCTAGCCGGTCAGATACGCAGTATTTT. Amino acids: CSASRSDTQYF.

This clonotype was counted a few times. Because this beta chain is a stray read in a library intended to capture alpha chains, its abundance should not be given much weight. The rearrangement links TRBV21-1 to TRBJ2-1; TRBD2, the table's D call, was not compared with the DNA. TRBV21-1 is labeled a pseudogene. This CDR3 has 16 residues. The CDR3 DNA sequence: TGTGCCAGCAGCAAAGGATTGGGACTTCCGAACAATGAGCAGTTCTTC. This translates into CASSKGLGLPNNEQFF.

Remarks on this clonotype: This beta chain came through as a stray read in a library set up for alpha chains, and its size says little. J is TRBJ2-5 and V is TRBV3-1, with TRBD2 matching 8 bases. CDR1 is LGHDT and CDR2 is YNNKEL in the germline V gene (reference sequence). This CDR3 has 16 residues. V lost 1 base to trimming and J lost 4 bases; unmatched junction nucleotides: 8. CDR3 sequence reads: CASSQVVAGGGETQYF. The DNA for the CDR3 is TGTGCCAGCAGCCAAGTCGTGGCGGGAGGAGGAGAGACCCAGTACTTC.

This clonotype was detected only a few times. The library was built for alpha chains, so this beta chain is an off-target read and its size means little. This chain connects TRBV29-1 to TRBJ2-3; no reliable D call. The CDR3 contains 11 residues. The V end was cut by 5 bases, the J end by 3 bases, with 6 bases between. Germline V gene lookup returns CDR1 SQVTM and CDR2 ANQGSEA. The CDR3 protein is CSVQRTDTQYF. CDR3 nucleotide sequence: TGCAGCGTTCAGCGTACAGATACGCAGTATTTT.

Remarks on this clonotype: Found in a library prepared for alpha chains, this beta chain is an off-target read, and its abundance has little meaning. The V call is TRBV15, the J call TRBJ2-7, with 8 positions matching TRBD1. V shed 4 bases, J shed 9 bases, and the junction held 8 bases outside the gene matches. The germline V gene encodes CDR1 LNHNV and CDR2 YYDKDF (reference sequence). The CDR3 has 13 residues. CDR3 sequence reads: CATSISGGIGQYF. Here the CDR3 DNA reads TGTGCCACCAGCATCTCAGGGGGCATAGGGCAGTACTTC.

This clonotype showed up just a few times. Within a library made for alpha chains, this beta chain is off target, and its count is uninformative. The chain has TRBV7-2 and TRBJ2-1, with 7 nucleotides matching TRBD1. The germline CDR1 and CDR2 sequences are SGHTA and FQGNSA. CDR3 size: 13 residues. V gave up 5 bases and J gave up 7 bases; unmatched junction bases: 5. The CDR3 DNA sequence: TGTGCCAGCAGCCCAACCAGGGGGAATGAGCAGTTCTTC. As protein: CASSPTRGNEQFF.

Remarks on this clonotype: At one boundary the junction diverges from the germline segment, which might be a read error. This beta chain is a stray read from a library made for alpha chains; its abundance is not meaningful. The gene calls are TRBV29-1 and TRBJ2-7; TRBD2 is a possible D gene (5 bases). In germline, CDR1 is SQVTM, CDR2 ANQGSEA. The length of the CDR3 is 15 residues. CDR3 bases: TGCAGCGTTGAACTTTGGCGGGCCCCCTCCTGCGAGCAGTACTTC. It specifies CSVELWRAPSCEQYF.

This clonotype was recorded a few times. Because this beta chain is a stray read in a library intended to capture alpha chains, its abundance should not be given much weight. The chain has TRBV6-5 and TRBJ1-2; 10 nucleotides line up with TRBD1. The trim removed 5 bases at V and 5 bases at J, leaving 11 bases unmatched. Germline loops: CDR1 MNHEY, CDR2 SVGAGI. This CDR3 comprises 16 residues. The CDR3 DNA sequence: TGTGCCAGCAGTCAAATCCGACAGGGGGCTGGATATGGCTACACCTTC. This gives the protein CASSQIRQGAGYGYTF.

This clonotype was detected only a few times. Found in a library prepared for alpha chains, this beta chain is an off-target read, and its abundance has little meaning. The chain couples TRBV3-1 to TRBJ2-3; D is perhaps TRBD2 (6 bases). Trimming took 1 base from V and 5 from J, leaving 10 bases between them. The CDR3 sequence is 14 residues long. The germline V gene has CDR1 LGHDT and CDR2 YNNKEL (reference sequence). CDR3 nucleotide sequence: TGTGCCAGCAGCCAAGGCGGGATAGGAGATACGCAGTATTTT. Translating it yields CASSQGGIGDTQYF.

Worth noting for this clonotype: This beta chain is off target for a library built for alpha chains, so its abundance means little. This sequence joins TRBV9 and TRBJ2-4; 10 positions agree with TRBD1. In germline, CDR1 is SGDLS, CDR2 YYNGEE. The junction had 6 bases not matched to a gene; V was cut back by 0 bases and J by 9 bases. The CDR3 has 15 amino acids. DNA of the CDR3: TGTGCCAGCAGCGTAGAGGGGACAGGGGATGGCATTCAGTACTTC. Translating gives CASSVEGTGDGIQYF.

Details on this clonotype: This beta chain is an off-target read within a library intended for alpha chains, so its frequency means little. The V call is TRBV3-1, the J call TRBJ2-2; D is perhaps TRBD1 (5 bases). Germline lookup yields CDR1 LGHDT and CDR2 YNNKEL (reference sequence). The germline V and J ends were trimmed by 1 base and 7 bases, with 10 bases remaining between them. The CDR3 spans 14 residues. This CDR3 reads CASSQGQYGGELFF. For the CDR3, the DNA is TGTGCCAGCAGCCAAGGACAGTACGGCGGGGAGCTGTTTTTT.

With respect to this clonotype: A library made for alpha chains picked up this beta chain off target, so its size means little. The J gene is TRBJ2-2, the V gene TRBV7-2; D is uncertain. The V end was cut by 7 bases, the J end by 4 bases, with 13 bases between. The CDR3 is 14 amino acids. In germline, CDR1 is SGHTA, CDR2 FQGNSA. The CDR3 DNA is TGTGCCAGCAACCACCGCGAGAGCACCGGGGAGCTGTTTTTT. It specifies CASNHRESTGELFF.

This clonotype was recorded a few times. Little can be read into the size of this beta chain, an off-target read in a library designed for alpha chains. V is TRBV10-3 and J is TRBJ2-5, with a weak D call TRBD2 (5 bases). The V end was cut by 10 bases, the J end by 5 bases, with 20 bases between. The CDR3 spans 14 residues. Germline assignment: CDR1 ENHRY and CDR2 SYGVKD. CDR3 nucleotide sequence: TGTGCCACCGGGAAGGGCACTGGCGTGGAGACCCAGTACTTC. Protein: CATGKGTGVETQYF.

This clonotype was seen only a few times. This beta chain is an off-target read within a library intended for alpha chains, so its frequency means little. The CDR3 reads CASSLFGAGYTDTQYF. In nucleotides, the CDR3 is TGTGCCAGCAGCCTATTTGGGGCGGGATACACAGATACGCAGTATTTT. This sequence joins TRBV7-2 and TRBJ2-3, with D possibly matching TRBD2 (6 bases). The V gene lost 5 bases and the J gene lost 2 bases, with 17 bases spanning the gap. This CDR3 has 16 residues. The germline V gene encodes CDR1 SGHTA and CDR2 FQGNSA.

Worth noting for this clonotype: This beta chain is a stray sequence in a library constructed for alpha chains; its clone size is not meaningful. The chain uses TRBV15 and TRBJ2-6; D is unresolved. CDR1 is LNHNV, CDR2 YYDKDF, per germline (reference sequence). V lost 0 bases and J lost 0, with 9 bases in between. This CDR3 has 17 amino acids. The CDR3 bases are TGTGCCACCAGCAGAGATCTCCTAAGCTCTGGGGCCAACGTCCTGACTTTC. The encoded protein is CATSRDLLSSGANVLTF. Full variable domain (missing parts from reference TRBV15 and TRBJ2-6): DAMVIQNPRYQVTQFGKPVTLSCSQTLNHNVMYWYQQKSSQAPKLLFHYYDKDFNNEADTPDNFQSRRPNTSFCFLDIRSPGLGDTAMYLCATSRDLLSSGANVLTFGAGSRLTVL.

Notes on this clonotype: This beta chain appears as a stray read in a library generated for alpha chains; its size is not informative. This chain connects TRBV2 to TRBJ2-5; D possibly corresponds to TRBD2 (6 bases). CDR1 and CDR2 from the germline V gene are SNHLY and FYNNEI. Trimming shortened V by 2 bases and J by 3 bases, and 10 bases separated the two germline ends. The length of the CDR3 is 14 residues. The DNA of the CDR3 is TGTGCCAGCAGTGAACGGGAGCGTGAAGAGACCCAGTACTTC. Encoded protein: CASSEREREETQYF.

For this clonotype: Since the library was made to target alpha chains, this beta chain is a stray read and its abundance is not meaningful. This chain joins TRBV20-1 and TRBJ2-1, with D perhaps matching TRBD2 (6 bases). Germline loops: CDR1 DFQATT, CDR2 SNEGSKA (reference sequence). V lost 4 bases to trimming and J lost 5 bases, with 12 bases between them. This CDR3 region has 13 residues. Written as DNA, the CDR3 is TGCAGTGCTACCCGGGGACTTGACAATGAGCAGTTCTTC. Its translation is CSATRGLDNEQFF.

A word on this clonotype: Since the library was made to target alpha chains, this beta chain is a stray read and its abundance is not meaningful. The chain recombines TRBV4-1 with TRBJ2-7; 7 nucleotides line up with TRBD2. In germline, CDR1 is MGHRA, CDR2 YSYEKL. The J segment lost 6 bases and the V segment lost 2 bases, leaving 7 bases of the junction unmatched. The CDR3 totals 14 residues. CDR3 nucleotides: TGCGCCAGCAGCCAACCACTAGCGCGGGGCGAGCAGTACTTC. It translates to CASSQPLARGEQYF.

By sample fraction, this clonotype is medium-sized (0.01 to 0.1%). Little can be read into the size of this beta chain, an off-target read in a library designed for alpha chains. The V gene is TRBV29-1, the J gene TRBJ2-3; D is uncertain. Looked up from germline, CDR1 is SQVTM and CDR2 is ANQGSEA. There are 15 residues in the CDR3. V dropped 3 bases and J dropped 4 bases, with 17 bases sitting between them. Here the CDR3 DNA reads TGCAGCGTTGACCTGGGCACCGAGGAAGCAGATACGCAGTATTTT. Translation gives CSVDLGTEEADTQYF.

Worth noting for this clonotype: This beta chain is a stray read from a library made for alpha chains; its abundance is not meaningful. The J gene is TRBJ2-3, the V gene TRBV12-3 or TRBV12-4; D is perhaps TRBD2 (6 bases). The CDR3 loop spans 14 amino acids. Trimming took 4 bases from V and 4 from J, leaving 12 bases between them. The CDR3 bases are TGTGCCAGCAGTTATGGGGGGTTGGCAGATACGCAGTATTTT. It translates to CASSYGGLADTQYF.

On this clonotype itself: One end of the junction does not line up with germline, which may come from a read error. Since the library was made to target alpha chains, this beta chain is a stray read and its abundance is not meaningful. The chain uses TRBV7-9 and TRBJ2-5; 7 positions match TRBD1. The CDR3 length is 11 residues. Per germline, CDR1 SEHNR and CDR2 FQNEAQ (reference sequence). The DNA for the CDR3 is TGTGCCAGCAGCTACAGGGGTCCCTCGGACTTC. This gives the protein CASSYRGPSDF. The complete variable domain, with remaining parts taken from reference TRBV7-9 and TRBJ2-5, reads DTGVSQNPRHKITKRGQNVTFRCDPISEHNRLYWYRQTLGQGPEFLTYFQNEAQLEKSRLLSDRFSAERPKGSFSTLEIQRTEQGDSAMYLCASSYRGPSDFGPGTRLLVL.

This clonotype is termed large (0.1 to 1%). This beta chain is an off-target read within a library intended for alpha chains, so its frequency means little. V is TRBV4-2 and J is TRBJ2-3; TRBD2 matches 9 bases. The CDR3 totals 16 residues. CDR1 and CDR2 (germline): LGHNA, YNFKEQ. J lost 5 bases, V lost 4 bases, and 10 bases had no gene match. CDR3 nucleotides: TGTGCCAGCAGCCTCACCTCTAGCGGGGCCCGAGATACGCAGTATTTT. This translates into CASSLTSSGARDTQYF.

By frequency in the sample, this clonotype is medium-sized. The library was built for alpha chains, so this beta chain is an off-target read and its size means little. The chain links TRBV3-1 to TRBJ2-1, with TRBD2 matching 13 bases. Germline V gene sequence: CDR1 LGHDT, CDR2 YNNKEL (reference sequence). This CDR3 region has 19 residues. With 0 bases clipped from V and 6 bases from J, the junction kept 11 bases outside the gene matches. The CDR3 DNA is TGTGCCAGCAGCCAAGATCAAGCCCGGACTAGCGGGAGTTTCAATGAGCAGTTCTTC. Its protein is CASSQDQARTSGSFNEQFF.